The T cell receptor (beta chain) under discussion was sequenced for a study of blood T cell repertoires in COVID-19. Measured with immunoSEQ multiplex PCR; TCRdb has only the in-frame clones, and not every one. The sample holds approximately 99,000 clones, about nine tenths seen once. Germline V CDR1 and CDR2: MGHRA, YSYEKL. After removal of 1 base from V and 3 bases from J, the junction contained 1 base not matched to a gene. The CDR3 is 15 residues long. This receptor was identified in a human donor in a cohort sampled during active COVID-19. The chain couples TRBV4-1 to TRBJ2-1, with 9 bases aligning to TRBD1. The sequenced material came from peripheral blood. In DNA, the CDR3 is TGCGCCAGCAGCCAAGGGGGACAGGGCTACAATGAGCAGTTCTTC. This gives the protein CASSQGGQGYNEQFF.